This section outlines one TCR beta chain sequence together with its context. This CDR3 contains 17 residues. Germline-derived CDR1 and CDR2 are MNHEY and SMNVEV (reference sequence). The V gene lost 5 bases and the J gene lost 6 bases, with 20 bases spanning the gap. These data come from a study of technical replicates of blood from several donors. Profiling relied on immunoSEQ multiplex PCR, and the TCRdb table lists in-frame clones only, not all of them. The repertoire has tens of thousands of clones, about nine tenths of them found once; the top ten carry approximately 4%. Sample: PBMCs. This clonotype was sampled from a human donor in good health. Some clones in this sample may be carry-over from other donors' samples. The chain combines TRBV27 with TRBJ1-6, with a tentative D call TRBD1 (5 bases). In DNA form, the CDR3 reads TGTGCCAGCAGTCCCCGCCTGGGGCGGCGGGGTAATTCACCCCTCCACTTT. This encodes CASSPRLGRRGNSPLHF.